The 20 T cell receptor beta chains below all came from one sample that was sequenced in a study of blood T cell repertoires in COVID-19. Sequencing used immunoSEQ multiplex PCR; TCRdb keeps in-frame clones, though not all of them. This table has some 240,000 clones, about 90% appearing once. The sample comprised peripheral blood. The receptors derive from a woman aged 55-70 years with COVID-19, enrolled during active disease.

The CDR3 coding sequence is TGTGCCAGCAGCCGACTGATACGACAGGGGGGTAAGACTGGAAACACCATATATTTT. It specifies CASSRLIRQGGKTGNTIYF. This chain uses TRBV6-6 with TRBJ1-3; the match to TRBD1 covers 9 bases. Germline CDR1 reads MNHNY; CDR2 reads SVGAGI (reference sequence). The length of the CDR3 is 19 residues. Trimming cost V 6 bases and J 2 bases; bases outside gene matches: 17.

CDR3: CASSPRTTSFNYGYTF. The CDR3, as DNA: TGCGCCAGCAGCCCAAGGACAACAAGTTTTAACTATGGCTACACCTTC. This chain connects TRBV5-1 to TRBJ1-2, with D possibly matching TRBD1 (5 bases). The CDR3 spans 16 residues. Trimming left V 4 bases short and J 1 base short, with 17 bases between. Per germline, CDR1 SGHRS and CDR2 YFSETQ.

J is TRBJ2-3 and V is TRBV11-3; TRBD1 aligns across 9 bases. This CDR3 is 15 amino acids long. The germline V gene encodes CDR1 SGHNT and CDR2 YENEEA. With V trimmed by 2 bases and J by 2 bases, 2 bases remained unmatched. In DNA, the CDR3 is TGTGCCAGCAGCTTAAACAGGGGGCTCACAGATACGCAGTATTTT. Protein sequence: CASSLNRGLTDTQYF.

The rearrangement uses TRBV11-1 and TRBJ2-1; possible D gene TRBD1, 6 bases. Germline-derived CDR1 and CDR2 are SGHAT and FQDESV (reference sequence). The CDR3 sequence is 16 residues long. Between the trimmed V and J ends, which lost 4 bases and 8 bases, there was a span of 21 bases. CDR3 loop: CASSSRPEANRDEQFF. The DNA for the CDR3 is TGTGCCAGCAGCTCACGCCCGGAAGCAAACAGGGATGAGCAGTTCTTC.

The chain combines TRBV12-5 with TRBJ2-2; D unclear. The CDR3 is 15 residues long. V lost 2 bases and J 0 bases, leaving 7 bases between the germline ends. CDR1 is LGHNT and CDR2 is FRNRAP in the germline V gene. The CDR3 DNA follows: TGTGCTAGTGGTTTGTCAACGGCGAACACCGGGGAGCTGTTTTTT. As protein: CASGLSTANTGELFF. Looking up the rest from reference TRBV12-5 and TRBJ2-2 gives the full variable domain: DARVTQTPRHKVTEMGQEVTMRCQPILGHNTVFWYRQTMMQGLELLAYFRNRAPLDDSGMPKDRFSAEMPDATLATLKIQPSEPRDSAVYFCASGLSTANTGELFFGEGSRLTVL.

The chain joins TRBV29-1 to TRBJ2-3; 14 positions agree with TRBD2. Germline V CDR1 and CDR2: SQVTM, ANQGSEA. After removal of 4 bases from V and 2 bases from J, the junction contained 2 bases not matched to a gene. The CDR3 totals 15 residues. The CDR3 here is CSVGTSGGNTDTQYF. The CDR3 DNA reads TGCAGCGTTGGGACTAGCGGGGGGAACACAGATACGCAGTATTTT.

This clone was seen once. The chain employs TRBV6-5 and TRBJ2-7, with TRBD1 as a possible D gene (6 bases). Germline CDR1 is MNHEY and CDR2 is SVGAGI. This CDR3 spans 15 amino acids. Between the trimmed V and J ends, which lost 6 bases and 1 base, there was a span of 16 bases. This chain's CDR3 is CASSRPGHLSYEQYF. Written as DNA, the CDR3 is TGTGCCAGCAGCCGGCCGGGACACCTGTCCTACGAGCAGTACTTC.

The chain carries TRBV10-3 and TRBJ1-4; 7 bases agree with TRBD1. The junction had 3 bases not matched to a gene; V was cut back by 0 bases and J by 2 bases. Germline V gene sequence: CDR1 ENHRY, CDR2 SYGVKD. This CDR3 has 16 residues. The CDR3 reads CAISESSTGTNEKLFF. CDR3 DNA sequence: TGTGCCATCAGTGAGTCGTCGACAGGGACTAATGAAAAACTGTTTTTT.

The chain carries TRBV3-1 (or the pseudogene TRBV3-2) and TRBJ2-5, with 9 bases matching TRBD2. V lost 1 base, J lost 4 bases, and 7 bases stayed unmatched. The germline gives CDR1 LGHDT, CDR2 YNNKEL (reference sequence). The CDR3 runs to 16 residues. CDR3 sequence reads: CASSQVSGSGGETQYF. The CDR3 DNA follows: TGTGCCAGCAGCCAAGTGTCGGGTAGCGGGGGAGAGACCCAGTACTTC.

This chain connects TRBV4-1 to TRBJ1-1; D may be TRBD1 (5 bases). In germline, CDR1 is MGHRA, CDR2 YSYEKL. With 0 bases removed from V and 4 bases from J, the gap between germline ends came to 12 bases. CDR3 length: 15 amino acids. CDR3 sequence: CASSQEPGVGTEAFF. In DNA, the CDR3 is TGCGCCAGCAGCCAAGAGCCGGGGGTTGGCACTGAAGCTTTCTTT.

This clone was detected once. This rearrangement joins TRBV24-1 to TRBJ2-1; D is ambiguous. V lost 3 bases and J lost 5, with 10 bases in between. The germline gives CDR1 KGHDR, CDR2 SFDVKD. This CDR3 region has 14 residues. The CDR3, as DNA: TGTGCCACCAGTGATGAACAGACCAACAATGAGCAGTTCTTC. Its protein is CATSDEQTNNEQFF.

J is TRBJ1-2 and V is TRBV20-1; tentatively, D is TRBD1 (5 bases). CDR1 is DFQATT, CDR2 SNEGSKA, per germline (reference sequence). The CDR3 is 11 residues long. The CDR3 spells CSAPPGFGYTF. The CDR3 region has the DNA TGCAGCGCGCCTCCAGGGTTCGGCTACACCTTC.

This chain links TRBV29-1 with TRBJ1-2, with D uncertain. The CDR3 has 13 amino acids. V was cut by 8 bases and J by 2 bases, with 15 bases left in between. CDR1 is SQVTM, CDR2 ANQGSEA, per germline. For the CDR3, the DNA is TGCAGCTATTACCCGAGGGCCAACTATGGCTACACCTTC. Its protein is CSYYPRANYGYTF. Looking up the rest from reference TRBV29-1 and TRBJ1-2 gives the full variable domain: SAVISQKPSRDICQRGTSLTIQCQVDSQVTMMFWYRQQPGQSLTLIATANQGSEATYESGFVIDKFPISRPNLTFSTLTVSNMSPEDSSIYLCSYYPRANYGYTFGSGTRLTVV.

The J gene is TRBJ1-2, the V gene TRBV7-2; D uncertain. This CDR3 has 14 amino acids. Trimming removed 3 bases at V and 1 base at J, with 9 bases between. Per germline, CDR1 SGHTA and CDR2 FQGNSA. The CDR3 spells CASSLDGVNYGYTF. The CDR3 region has the DNA TGTGCCAGCAGCTTGGACGGGGTTAACTATGGCTACACCTTC.

The genes are TRBV6-5 and TRBJ1-1, with a possible D match to TRBD1 (5 bases). The CDR3 consists of 14 residues. Germline CDR1 MNHEY, CDR2 SVGAGI. Trimming cost V 2 bases and J 3 bases, with 10 bases left between them. CDR3 amino acids: CASSYVGQDTEAFF. The CDR3 nucleotides read TGTGCCAGCAGTTACGTGGGGCAGGACACTGAAGCTTTCTTT.

The rearrangement joins TRBV30 to TRBJ1-4; weak D call: TRBD1 (6 bases). Between the trimmed V and J ends, which lost 4 bases and 8 bases, there was a span of 17 bases. The CDR3 runs to 14 residues. Germline loops: CDR1 GTSNPN, CDR2 SVGIG (reference sequence). The DNA for the CDR3 is TGTGCCTGGAATTATCAGGGAGGGGGAGAAAAACTGTTTTTT. Translated: CAWNYQGGGEKLFF.

The rearrangement uses TRBV7-2 and TRBJ1-3; 7 bases line up with TRBD1. This CDR3 contains 14 residues. The V segment lost 3 bases and the J segment 4 bases; nucleotides outside the gene matches: 3. The germline V gene has CDR1 SGHTA and CDR2 FQGNSA. The DNA of the CDR3 is TGTGCCAGCAGCTTGATGGACAGGGGAAACACCATATATTTT. The encoded protein is CASSLMDRGNTIYF.

The V and J genes are TRBV9 and TRBJ2-7; 8 positions match TRBD1. This CDR3 contains 16 residues. Germline V lookup: CDR1 SGDLS, CDR2 YYNGEE. Unmatched junction bases numbered 12, after V lost 3 bases and J lost 4 bases. The CDR3 sequence: CASSAGGGAGTYEQYF. In DNA, the CDR3 is TGTGCCAGCAGCGCAGGGGGCGGCGCAGGGACTTACGAGCAGTACTTC. The full variable domain, with the rest looked up from reference TRBV9 and TRBJ2-7, is DSGVTQTPKHLITATGQRVTLRCSPRSGDLSVYWYQQSLDQGLQFLIQYYNGEERAKGNILERFSAQQFPDLHSELNLSSLELGDSALYFCASSAGGGAGTYEQYFGPGTRLTVT.

The chain recombines TRBV2 with TRBJ1-6, with 7 bases lining up with TRBD1. The V gene end was trimmed by 2 bases and the J gene end by 13 bases; junction bases not matched to a gene: 11. This CDR3 contains 15 residues. The germline V gene encodes CDR1 SNHLY and CDR2 FYNNEI. The CDR3 loop is CASSETGTDRPPLHF. CDR3 in DNA: TGTGCCAGCAGTGAAACGGGGACAGATCGTCCGCCCCTCCACTTT.

The rearrangement links TRBV7-2 to TRBJ2-7; TRBD1 matches 10 bases. The ends lost 7 bases at V and 2 bases at J; junction bases unmatched: 5. CDR3 size: 14 residues. The germline CDR1 and CDR2 sequences are SGHTA and FQGNSA. The CDR3 is CASNLGTGAYEQYF. For the CDR3, the DNA is TGTGCCAGCAACCTAGGGACAGGGGCCTACGAGCAGTACTTC.